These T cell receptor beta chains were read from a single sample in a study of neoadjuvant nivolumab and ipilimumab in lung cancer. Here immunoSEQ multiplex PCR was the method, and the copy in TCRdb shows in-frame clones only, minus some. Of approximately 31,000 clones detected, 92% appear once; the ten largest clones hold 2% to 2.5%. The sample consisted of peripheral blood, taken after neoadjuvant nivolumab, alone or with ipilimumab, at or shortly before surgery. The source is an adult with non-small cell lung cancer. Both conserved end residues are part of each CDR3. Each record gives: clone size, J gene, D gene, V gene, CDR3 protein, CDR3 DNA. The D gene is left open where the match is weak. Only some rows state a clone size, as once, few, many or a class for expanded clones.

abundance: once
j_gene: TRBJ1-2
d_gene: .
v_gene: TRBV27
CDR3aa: CASSLGLGVGYGYTF
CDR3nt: TGTGCCAGCAGTTTAGGGCTCGGGGTTGGCTATGGCTACACCTTC

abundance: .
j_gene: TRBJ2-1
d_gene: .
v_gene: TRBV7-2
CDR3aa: CASSIRTVNEQFF
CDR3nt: TGTGCCAGCAGCATTAGGACAGTCAATGAGCAGTTCTTC

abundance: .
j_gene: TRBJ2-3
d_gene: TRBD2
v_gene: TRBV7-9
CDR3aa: CASSGTGTTTDTQYF
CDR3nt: TGTGCCAGCAGCGGAACCGGGACTACGACAGATACGCAGTATTTT

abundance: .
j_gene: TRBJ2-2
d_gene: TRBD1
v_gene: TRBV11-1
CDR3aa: CASTGTATGELFF
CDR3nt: TGTGCCAGCACCGGGACAGCCACCGGGGAGCTGTTTTTT

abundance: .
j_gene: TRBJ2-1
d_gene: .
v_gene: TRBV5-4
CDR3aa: CASSRDPTFNEQFF
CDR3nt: TGTGCCAGCAGCCGGGACCCCACGTTCAATGAGCAGTTCTTC

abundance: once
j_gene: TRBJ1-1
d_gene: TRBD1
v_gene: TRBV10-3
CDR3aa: CAINRGLESTEAFF
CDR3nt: TGTGCCATCAACAGGGGGCTCGAGAGCACTGAAGCTTTCTTT

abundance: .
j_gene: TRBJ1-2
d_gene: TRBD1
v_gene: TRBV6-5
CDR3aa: CASSSTGTGDSGYTF
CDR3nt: TGTGCCAGCAGCTCAACGGGGACAGGGGACTCTGGCTACACCTTC

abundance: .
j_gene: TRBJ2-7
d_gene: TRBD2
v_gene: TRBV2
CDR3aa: CASSDALAGGYEQYF
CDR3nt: TGTGCCAGCAGTGATGCACTAGCGGGAGGATACGAGCAGTACTTC

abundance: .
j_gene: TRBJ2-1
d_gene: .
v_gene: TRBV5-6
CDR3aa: CASSLAAEQFF
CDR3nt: TGTGCCAGCAGCTTAGCGGCAGAGCAGTTCTTC

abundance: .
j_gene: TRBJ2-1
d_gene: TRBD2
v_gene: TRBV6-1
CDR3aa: CASSPLRERNEQFF
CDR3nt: TGTGCCAGCAGCCCCTTGCGGGAGCGCAATGAGCAGTTCTTC

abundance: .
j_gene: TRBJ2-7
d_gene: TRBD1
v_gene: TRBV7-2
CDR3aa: CASSRRQGSDEQYF
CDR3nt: TGTGCCAGCAGCCGCCGACAGGGTTCCGACGAGCAGTACTTC

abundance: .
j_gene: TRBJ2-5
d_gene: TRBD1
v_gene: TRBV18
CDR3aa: CASSPFGQGQGRETQYF
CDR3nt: TGTGCCAGCTCACCATTCGGGCAGGGACAGGGAAGGGAGACCCAGTACTTC

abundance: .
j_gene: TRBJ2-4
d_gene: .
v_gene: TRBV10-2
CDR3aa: CASSARALAENIQYF
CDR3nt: TGCGCCAGCAGTGCAAGGGCCTTGGCCGAAAACATTCAGTACTTC

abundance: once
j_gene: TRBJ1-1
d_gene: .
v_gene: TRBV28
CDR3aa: CASSLDPNTEAFF
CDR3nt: TGTGCCAGCAGTTTGGATCCGAACACTGAAGCTTTCTTT

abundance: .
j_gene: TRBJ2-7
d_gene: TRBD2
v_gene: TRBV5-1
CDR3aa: CASSLGTSGSRYEQYF
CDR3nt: TGCGCCAGCAGCTTGGGTACTAGCGGGAGTAGGTACGAGCAGTACTTC

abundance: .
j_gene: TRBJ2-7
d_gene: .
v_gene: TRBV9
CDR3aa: CASSVGVVNYEQYF
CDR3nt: TGTGCCAGCAGCGTAGGGGTAGTAAACTACGAGCAGTACTTC

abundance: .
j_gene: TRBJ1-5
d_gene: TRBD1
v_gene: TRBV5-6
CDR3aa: CASSFYDRGSNQPQHF
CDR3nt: TGTGCCAGCAGCTTTTACGACAGGGGAAGCAATCAGCCCCAGCATTTT

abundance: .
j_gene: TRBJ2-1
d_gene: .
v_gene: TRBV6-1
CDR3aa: CASSILDGQHNEQFF
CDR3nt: TGTGCCAGCAGTATCCTAGACGGGCAGCACAATGAGCAGTTCTTC

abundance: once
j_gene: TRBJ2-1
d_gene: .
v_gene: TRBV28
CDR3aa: CASAQTLLGDNEQFF
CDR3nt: TGTGCCAGCGCACAGACCCTTCTTGGGGACAATGAGCAGTTCTTC

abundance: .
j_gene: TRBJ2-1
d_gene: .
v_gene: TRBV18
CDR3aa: CASSPPGRLARNEQFF
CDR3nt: TGTGCCAGCTCACCACCAGGGAGGTTGGCCCGCAATGAGCAGTTCTTC

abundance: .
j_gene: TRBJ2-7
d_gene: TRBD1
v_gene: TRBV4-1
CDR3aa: CASSRQGASEEQYF
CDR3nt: TGCGCCAGCAGCCGGCAGGGGGCTTCGGAGGAGCAGTACTTC

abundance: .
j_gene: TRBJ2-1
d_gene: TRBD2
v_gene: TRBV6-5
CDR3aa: CASSYAGGGQFF
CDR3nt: TGTGCCAGCAGTTACGCGGGGGGTGGACAGTTCTTC

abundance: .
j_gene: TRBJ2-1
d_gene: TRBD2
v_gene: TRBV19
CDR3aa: CASSTKGLAGSVTSYNEQFF
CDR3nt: TGTGCCAGTAGTACCAAGGGACTAGCGGGATCTGTAACCTCCTACAATGAGCAGTTCTTC

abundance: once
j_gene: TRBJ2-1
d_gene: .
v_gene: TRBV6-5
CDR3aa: CASSQYNEQFF
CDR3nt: TGTGCCAGCAGCCAATACAATGAGCAGTTCTTC

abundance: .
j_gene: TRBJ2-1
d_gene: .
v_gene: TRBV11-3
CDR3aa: CASSLDRQPTNEQFF
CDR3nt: TGTGCCAGCAGCTTAGATAGGCAACCCACGAATGAGCAGTTCTTC

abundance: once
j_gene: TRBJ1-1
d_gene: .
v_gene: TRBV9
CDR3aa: CASSGRWGAFF
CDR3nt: TGTGCCAGCAGCGGGAGGTGGGGAGCTTTCTTT

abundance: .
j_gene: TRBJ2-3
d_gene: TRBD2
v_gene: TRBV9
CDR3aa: CASSVGAGSTDTQYF
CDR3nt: TGTGCCAGCAGCGTTGGAGCGGGGTCCACAGATACGCAGTATTTT

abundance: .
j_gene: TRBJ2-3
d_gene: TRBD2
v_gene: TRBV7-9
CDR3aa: CASSLLPAGVSADTQYF
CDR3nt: TGTGCCAGCAGCCTCCTCCCGGCGGGAGTTAGCGCAGATACGCAGTATTTT

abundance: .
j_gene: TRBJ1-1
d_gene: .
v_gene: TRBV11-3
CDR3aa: CASSLTENTEAFF
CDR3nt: TGTGCCAGCAGCTTGACCGAGAACACTGAAGCTTTCTTT

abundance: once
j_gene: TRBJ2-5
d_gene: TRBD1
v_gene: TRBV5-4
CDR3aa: CASSPDRPFEETQYF
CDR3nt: TGTGCCAGCAGCCCGGACAGGCCATTTGAAGAGACCCAGTACTTC

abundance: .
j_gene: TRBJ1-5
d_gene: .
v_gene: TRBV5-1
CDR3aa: CASKEGNQPQHF
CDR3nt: TGCGCCAGCAAGGAGGGTAATCAGCCCCAGCATTTT

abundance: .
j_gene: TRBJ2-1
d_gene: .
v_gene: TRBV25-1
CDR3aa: CASAREPYGSLEVNEQFF
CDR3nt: TGTGCCAGCGCCAGAGAACCTTACGGGTCCCTGGAGGTCAATGAGCAGTTCTTC

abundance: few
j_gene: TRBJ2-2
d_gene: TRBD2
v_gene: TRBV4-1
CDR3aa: CASSPGLAGRATGELFF
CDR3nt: TGCGCCAGCAGCCCCGGACTAGCGGGCCGCGCCACCGGGGAGCTGTTTTTT

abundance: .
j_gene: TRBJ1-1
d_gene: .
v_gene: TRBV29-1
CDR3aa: CSVERPVQHTEAFF
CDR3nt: TGCAGCGTTGAACGGCCAGTCCAGCACACTGAAGCTTTCTTT

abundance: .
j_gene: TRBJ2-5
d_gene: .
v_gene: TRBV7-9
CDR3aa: CASTSEETQYF
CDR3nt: TGTGCCAGCACCTCCGAAGAGACCCAGTACTTC

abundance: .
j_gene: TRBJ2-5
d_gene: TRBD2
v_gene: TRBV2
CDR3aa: CASTRTSGREETQYF
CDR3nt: TGTGCCAGCACAAGGACTAGCGGGAGGGAAGAGACCCAGTACTTC

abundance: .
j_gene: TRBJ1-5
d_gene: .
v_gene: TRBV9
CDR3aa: CASSPGDIINQPQHF
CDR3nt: TGTGCCAGCAGCCCAGGGGACATAATTAATCAGCCCCAGCATTTT

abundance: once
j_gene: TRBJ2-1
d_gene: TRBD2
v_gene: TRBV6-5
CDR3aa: CASSSSGSHNEQFF
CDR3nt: TGTGCCAGCAGTTCTAGCGGGAGTCACAATGAGCAGTTCTTC

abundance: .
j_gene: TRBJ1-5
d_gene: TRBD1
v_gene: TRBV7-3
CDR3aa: CASSPSGGNQPQHF
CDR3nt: TGTGCCAGCAGCCCATCAGGGGGGAATCAGCCCCAGCATTTT

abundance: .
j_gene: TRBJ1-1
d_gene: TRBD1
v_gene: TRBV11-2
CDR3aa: CASSSVAGTGNTEAFF
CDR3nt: TGTGCCAGCAGCTCTGTAGCCGGGACAGGGAACACTGAAGCTTTCTTT

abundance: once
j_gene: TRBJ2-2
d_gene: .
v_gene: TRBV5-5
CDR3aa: CASSLGWATGELFF
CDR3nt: TGTGCCAGCAGCTTAGGATGGGCCACCGGGGAGCTGTTTTTT

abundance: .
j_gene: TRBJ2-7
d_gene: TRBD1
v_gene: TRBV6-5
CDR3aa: CASSFLGQGVEQYF
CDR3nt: TGTGCCAGCAGTTTCTTGGGCCAGGGGGTCGAGCAGTACTTC